The following is a TCR beta chain sequence with its context. Clones were sequenced by immunoSEQ multiplex PCR, and TCRdb holds only the in-frame ones, with some missing. Of about 140,000 clones listed, around nine tenths are singletons. This CDR3 spans 14 amino acids. Germline lookup yields CDR1 KGHDR and CDR2 SFDVKD. With 9 bases clipped from V and 4 bases from J, the junction kept 4 bases outside the gene matches. These data belong to a study of blood T cell repertoires in COVID-19. The receptor comes from a man aged 60 to 75 with active or convalescent COVID-19. Input material: peripheral blood. V usage is TRBV24-1 and J usage is TRBJ2-2; 10 positions agree with TRBD2. CDR3 loop: CATASGSFTGELFF. The CDR3 DNA follows: TGTGCCACCGCTAGCGGGAGTTTCACCGGGGAGCTGTTTTTT.